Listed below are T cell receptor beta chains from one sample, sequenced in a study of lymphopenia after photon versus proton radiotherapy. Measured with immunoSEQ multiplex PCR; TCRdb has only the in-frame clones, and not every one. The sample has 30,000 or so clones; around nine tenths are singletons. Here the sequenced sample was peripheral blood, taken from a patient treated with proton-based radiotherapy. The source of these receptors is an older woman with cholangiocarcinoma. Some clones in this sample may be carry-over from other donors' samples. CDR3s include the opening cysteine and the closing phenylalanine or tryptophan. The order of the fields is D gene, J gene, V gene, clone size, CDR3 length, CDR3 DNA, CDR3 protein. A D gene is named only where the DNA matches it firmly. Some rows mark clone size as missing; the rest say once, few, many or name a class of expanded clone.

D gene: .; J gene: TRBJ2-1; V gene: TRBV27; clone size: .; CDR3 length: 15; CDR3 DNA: TGTGCCAGCAGGGTGGCCGGGAGCTCCTACAATGAGCAGTTCTTC; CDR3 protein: CASRVAGSSYNEQFF
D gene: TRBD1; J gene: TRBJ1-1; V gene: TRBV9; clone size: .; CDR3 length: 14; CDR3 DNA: TGTGCCAGCAGCGTAGGGTCAGGGGGCTCTGAAGCTTTCTTT; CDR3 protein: CASSVGSGGSEAFF
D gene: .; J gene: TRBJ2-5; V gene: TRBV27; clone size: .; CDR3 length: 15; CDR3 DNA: TGTGCCAGCAGTTCGCTCCGGGGGCTAAGTGAGACCCAGTACTTC; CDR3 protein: CASSSLRGLSETQYF
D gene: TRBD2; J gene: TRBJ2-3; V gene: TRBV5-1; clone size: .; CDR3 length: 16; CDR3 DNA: TGCGCCAGCAGCTCCCTAGCGGGGGACTTCACAGATACGCAGTATTTT; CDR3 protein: CASSSLAGDFTDTQYF
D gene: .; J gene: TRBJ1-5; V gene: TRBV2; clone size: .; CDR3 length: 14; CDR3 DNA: TGTGCCAGCAGTGTAAGTCAGTTAAATCAGCCCCAGCATTTT; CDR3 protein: CASSVSQLNQPQHF
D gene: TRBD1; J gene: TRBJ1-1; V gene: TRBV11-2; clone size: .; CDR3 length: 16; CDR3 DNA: TGTGCCAGCAGAACCGGGACAGGGGGGTTGGGGACTGAAGCTTTCTTT; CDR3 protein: CASRTGTGGLGTEAFF
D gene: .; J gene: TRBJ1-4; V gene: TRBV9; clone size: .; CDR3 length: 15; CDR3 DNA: TGTGCCAGCAGCGTAGCTGGGCAAGTCAATGAAAAACTGTTTTTT; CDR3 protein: CASSVAGQVNEKLFF
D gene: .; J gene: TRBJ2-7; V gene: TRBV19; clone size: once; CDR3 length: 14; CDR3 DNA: TGTGCCAGTAGTGTGGACGGGCGAGGAAGGGAGCAGTACTTC; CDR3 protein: CASSVDGRGREQYF
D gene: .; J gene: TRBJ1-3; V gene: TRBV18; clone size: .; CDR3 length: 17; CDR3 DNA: TGTGCCAGCTCACCACCGTCGGGCAGGAATTCTGGAAACACCATATATTTT; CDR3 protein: CASSPPSGRNSGNTIYF
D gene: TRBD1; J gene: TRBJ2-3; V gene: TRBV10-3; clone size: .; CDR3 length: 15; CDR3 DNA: TGTGCCATCAGTGATACGACAGGGTCGGGAGATACGCAGTATTTT; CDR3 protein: CAISDTTGSGDTQYF
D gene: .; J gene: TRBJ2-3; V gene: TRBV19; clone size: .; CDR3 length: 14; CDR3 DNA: TGTGCCAGTGGGGCGGGACAGCGCACAGATACGCAGTATTTT; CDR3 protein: CASGAGQRTDTQYF
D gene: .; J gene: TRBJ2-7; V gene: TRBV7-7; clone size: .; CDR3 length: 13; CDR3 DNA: TGTGCTAGCAGCCCAGGGTACGGGGTCGAGCAGTACTTC; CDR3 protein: CASSPGYGVEQYF
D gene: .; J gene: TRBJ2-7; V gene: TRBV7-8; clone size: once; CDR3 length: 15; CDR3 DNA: TGTGCCAGCAGCTTAGTTGGGGCAATGTCCTACGAGCAGTACTTC; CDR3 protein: CASSLVGAMSYEQYF
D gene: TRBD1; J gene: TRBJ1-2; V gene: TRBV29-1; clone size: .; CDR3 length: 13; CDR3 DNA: TGCAGCGTTGACAGGGGGCGCATAAGGGGCTACACCTTC; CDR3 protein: CSVDRGRIRGYTF
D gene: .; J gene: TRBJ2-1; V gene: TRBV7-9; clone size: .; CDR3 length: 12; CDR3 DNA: TGTGCCAGCAGCTTATCTAGCAATGAGCAGTTCTTC; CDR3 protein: CASSLSSNEQFF
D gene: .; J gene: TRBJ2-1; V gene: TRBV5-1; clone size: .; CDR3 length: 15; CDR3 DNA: TGCGCCAGCAGCTTGGCCAAGGGAGGCTACAATGAGCAGTTCTTC; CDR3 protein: CASSLAKGGYNEQFF
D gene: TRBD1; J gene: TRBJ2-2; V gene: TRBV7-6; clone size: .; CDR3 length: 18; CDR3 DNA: TGTGCCAGCAGCCCAGGACAGGGGGTTGACAGAAACACCGGGGAGCTGTTTTTT; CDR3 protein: CASSPGQGVDRNTGELFF
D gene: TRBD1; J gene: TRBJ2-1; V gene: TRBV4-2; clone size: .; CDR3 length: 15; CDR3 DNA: TGTGCCAGCAGCCAGGACAGGGCTCTTTCAAATGAGCAGTTCTTC; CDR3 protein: CASSQDRALSNEQFF
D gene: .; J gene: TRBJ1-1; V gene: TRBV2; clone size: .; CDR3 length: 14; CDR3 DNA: TGTGCCAGCAGTGAAGGCCTTGCTGCCGCGAGAGCTTTCTTT; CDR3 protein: CASSEGLAAARAFF
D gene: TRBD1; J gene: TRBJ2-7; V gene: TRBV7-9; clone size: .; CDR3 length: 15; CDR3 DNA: TGTGCCAGCAGCTATCACAGGGGAAAAACCTACGAGCAGTACTTC; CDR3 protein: CASSYHRGKTYEQYF
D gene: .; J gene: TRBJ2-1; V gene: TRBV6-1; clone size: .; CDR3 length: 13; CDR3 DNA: TGTGCCACGGGCCACCTTAGCACCAATGAGCAGTTCTTC; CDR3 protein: CATGHLSTNEQFF
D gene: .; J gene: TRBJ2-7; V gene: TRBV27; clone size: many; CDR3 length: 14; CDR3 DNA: TGTGCCAGCAGTTTAAATAACGGACTCTACGAGCAGTACTTC; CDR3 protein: CASSLNNGLYEQYF
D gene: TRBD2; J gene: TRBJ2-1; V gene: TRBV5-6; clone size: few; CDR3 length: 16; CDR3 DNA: TGTGCCAGCAGCCGGTTTAGCGGGACCGTCGGTCATGAGCAGTTCTTC; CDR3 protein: CASSRFSGTVGHEQFF
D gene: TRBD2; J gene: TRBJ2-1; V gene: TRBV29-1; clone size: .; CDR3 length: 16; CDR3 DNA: TGCAGCGTTGAAACGGGACTAGTTGCCCTCTACAATGAGCAGTTCTTC; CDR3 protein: CSVETGLVALYNEQFF
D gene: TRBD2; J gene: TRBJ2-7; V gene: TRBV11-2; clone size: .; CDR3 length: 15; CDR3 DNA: TGTGCCAGCAGCTTAGTGGGGACTAGCGGGAGGGAGCAGTACTTC; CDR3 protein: CASSLVGTSGREQYF